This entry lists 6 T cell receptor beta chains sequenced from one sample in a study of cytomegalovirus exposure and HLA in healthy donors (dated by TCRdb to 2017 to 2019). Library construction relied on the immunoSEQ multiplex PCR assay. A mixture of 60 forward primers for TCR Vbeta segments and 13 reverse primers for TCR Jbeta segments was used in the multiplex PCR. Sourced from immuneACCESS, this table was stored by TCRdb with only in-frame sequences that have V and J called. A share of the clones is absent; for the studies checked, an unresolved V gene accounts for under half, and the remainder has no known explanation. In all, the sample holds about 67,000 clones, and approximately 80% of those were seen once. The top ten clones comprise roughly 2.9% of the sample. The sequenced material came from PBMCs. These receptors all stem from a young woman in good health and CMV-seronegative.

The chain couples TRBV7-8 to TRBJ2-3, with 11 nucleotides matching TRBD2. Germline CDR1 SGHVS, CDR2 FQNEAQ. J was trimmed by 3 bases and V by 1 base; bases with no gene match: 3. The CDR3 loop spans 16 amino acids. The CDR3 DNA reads TGTGCCAGCAGCTTAGTAGGGACTAGCGGAACAGATACGCAGTATTTT. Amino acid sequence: CASSLVGTSGTDTQYF.

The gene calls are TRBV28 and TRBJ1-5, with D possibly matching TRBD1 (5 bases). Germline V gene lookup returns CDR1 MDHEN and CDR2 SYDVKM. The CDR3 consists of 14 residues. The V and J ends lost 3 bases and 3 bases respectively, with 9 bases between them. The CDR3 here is CASSLVTDNQPQHF. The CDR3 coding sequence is TGTGCCAGCAGTTTGGTGACAGACAATCAGCCCCAGCATTTT.

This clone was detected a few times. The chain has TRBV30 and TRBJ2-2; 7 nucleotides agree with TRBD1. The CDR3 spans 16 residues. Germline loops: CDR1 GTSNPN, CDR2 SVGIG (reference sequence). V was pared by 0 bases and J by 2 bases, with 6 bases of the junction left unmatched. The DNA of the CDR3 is TGTGCCTGGAGTGTATGGACAGGAGCCAACACCGGGGAGCTGTTTTTT. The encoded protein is CAWSVWTGANTGELFF.

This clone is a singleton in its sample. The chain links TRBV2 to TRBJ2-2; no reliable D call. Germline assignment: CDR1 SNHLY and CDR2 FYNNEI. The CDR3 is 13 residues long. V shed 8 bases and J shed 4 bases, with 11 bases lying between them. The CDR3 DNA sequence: TGTGCCAGCCACATATCCGTCACCGGGGAGCTGTTTTTT. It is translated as CASHISVTGELFF.

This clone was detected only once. This CDR3 is CASSLFGVSVNTEAFF. DNA of the CDR3: TGTGCCAGCAGTTTATTCGGGGTTTCAGTGAACACTGAAGCTTTCTTT. The V gene is TRBV27, the J gene TRBJ1-1; D ambiguous. V lost 1 base and J 0 bases, leaving 12 bases between the germline ends. Per the germline V gene, CDR1 is MNHEY and CDR2 is SMNVEV (reference sequence). The CDR3 spans 16 residues.

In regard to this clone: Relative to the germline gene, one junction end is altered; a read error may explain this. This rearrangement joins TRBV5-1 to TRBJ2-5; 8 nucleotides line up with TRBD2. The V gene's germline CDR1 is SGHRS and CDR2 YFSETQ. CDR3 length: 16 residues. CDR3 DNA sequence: TGCGTCAGCAGCTTGGTGGTAGCGGGGTACCAAGAGACCCAGTACTTC. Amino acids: CVSSLVVAGYQETQYF.